This section outlines one TCR beta chain sequence together with its context. The source of the sample is a study of cytotoxic CD8 clonotypes in ibrutinib-treated CLL. A 1 in 200,000 to 1 in 1 million T cell depth was the sequencing target. Assay used: immunoSEQ multiplex PCR; TCRdb lists only in-frame clones, some missing. Seen here are some 98,000 clones, 70% to 80% observed once, and the top ten hold under 35%. This clonotype was obtained from a human donor with chronic lymphocytic leukemia. This specimen consisted of PBMCs, obtained after 12 months of ibrutinib treatment.

In DNA, the CDR3 is TGTGCCAGCAGTTTGCTGGGGACAGGGGGGTTTCGGGAGCAGTACTTC. Its translation is CASSLLGTGGFREQYF. This chain uses TRBV28 with TRBJ2-7; 11 bases are shared with TRBD1. Germline CDR1 and CDR2: MDHEN and SYDVKM. J lost 7 bases, V lost 3 bases, and 11 bases had no gene match. The CDR3 runs 16 residues. Full variable domain (missing parts from reference TRBV28 and TRBJ2-7): DVKVTQSSRYLVKRTGEKVFLECVQDMDHENMFWYRQDPGLGLRLIYFSYDVKMKEKGDIPEGYSVSREKKERFSLILESASTNQTSMYLCASSLLGTGGFREQYFGPGTRLTVT.